This passage covers 27 T cell receptor beta chains from one sample sequenced in a study of T cell repertoires in cytomegalovirus infection. Each CDR3 protein gets one entry after TCRdb re-called the reads with MiXCR. The data hold 550,000 to 700,000 distinct CDR3 sequences, with over 35% observed a single time. These receptors have no known antigen. Sequences were derived from cultured PBMCs, sampled from culture after CMV antigen stimulation. The receptor set was obtained from a human donor in good health (CMV status not recorded). Some clones in this sample may be carry-over from other donors' samples.

The table lists this clonotype with a few counts. The chain combines TRBV11-2 with TRBJ2-4; 12 nucleotides agree with TRBD1. CDR1 is SGHAT, CDR2 FQNNGV, per germline. The trim removed 5 bases at V and 9 bases at J, leaving 14 bases unmatched. The CDR3 consists of 17 residues. CDR3 protein: CASSPPGTGGDLVIQYF. CDR3 bases: TGTGCCAGCAGCCCCCCCGGGACAGGGGGCGATTTGGTCATTCAGTACTTC.

This clonotype turned up a few times. The chain recombines TRBV30 with TRBJ2-6, with TRBD1 matching over 7 bases. Germline V gene data show CDR1 as GTSNPN and CDR2 as SVGIG (reference sequence). The junction had 14 bases not matched to a gene; V was cut back by 6 bases and J by 0 bases. This CDR3 region has 18 residues. The CDR3 region is CACPRTGARSSGANVLTF. CDR3 in DNA: TGTGCCTGCCCAAGGACAGGAGCTCGGAGCTCTGGGGCCAACGTCCTGACTTTC.

V usage is TRBV19 and J usage is TRBJ2-4; D may be TRBD2 (5 bases). Per germline, CDR1 LNHDA and CDR2 SQIVND (reference sequence). The germline V and J ends were trimmed by 5 bases and 11 bases, with 22 bases remaining between them. This CDR3 comprises 15 residues. For the CDR3, the DNA is TGTGCCAGTAGTCTCCGGACGGATCCCGGGGTGGTTCAGTACTTC. The encoded protein is CASSLRTDPGVVQYF.

The chain joins TRBV7-2 to TRBJ2-5; 13 bases agree with TRBD2. V shed 1 base, J shed 5 bases, and the junction held 4 bases outside the gene matches. The CDR3 is 16 amino acids. The germline V gene encodes CDR1 SGHTA and CDR2 FQGNSA. CDR3 bases: TGTGCCAGCAGCTTAGGGATACTAGCGGGAGGGGAGACCCAGTACTTC. This encodes CASSLGILAGGETQYF.

This clonotype showed up just once. The rearrangement uses TRBV19 and TRBJ2-5, with 8 positions matching TRBD1. The CDR3 runs 15 residues. Germline V gene lookup returns CDR1 LNHDA and CDR2 SQIVND (reference sequence). V was clipped by 1 base and J by 7 bases; unmatched bases: 8. This chain's CDR3 is CASSIVRGQAATQYF. The CDR3 DNA follows: TGTGCCAGTAGTATAGTAAGGGGACAGGCGGCGACCCAGTACTTC.

To note about this clonotype: The junction does not match germline at one end; this may be a read error. The chain is built from TRBV7-9 and TRBJ2-3; 9 bases match TRBD2. The CDR3 runs to 12 residues. Germline V gives CDR1 SEHNR, CDR2 FQNEAQ (reference sequence). CDR3 DNA sequence: TGTGCCAGCAGCCAACCCGGTAGCGGGAGAAGGTTT. As protein: CASSQPGSGRRF.

This rearrangement joins TRBV7-8 to TRBJ2-1, with D possibly TRBD2 on 6 matching bases. Looked up from germline, CDR1 is SGHVS and CDR2 is FQNEAQ. The CDR3 runs 16 residues. The germline V and J ends were trimmed by 1 base and 2 bases, with 12 bases remaining between them. CDR3: CASSLGPGRTYNEQFF. CDR3 DNA: TGTGCCAGCAGCTTAGGTCCCGGGAGAACCTACAATGAGCAGTTCTTC.

The chain links TRBV7-9 to TRBJ1-4; D remains ambiguous. Looked up from germline, CDR1 is SEHNR and CDR2 is FQNEAQ (reference sequence). The ends were cut back, 5 bases at V and 7 bases at J, with 20 bases in the middle. This CDR3 contains 16 residues. The CDR3 DNA follows: TGTGCCAGCAGCCCAAAAGGACTACCGCGGGTTGAAAAACTGTTTTTT. Protein product: CASSPKGLPRVEKLFF.

Regarding this clonotype: Its ends do not fully match the called genes, so a read error is possible. This chain connects TRBV7-2 to TRBJ2-1; D gene unclear. The CDR3 is made up of 13 amino acids. Germline CDR1 and CDR2: SGHTA and FQGNSA. CDR3 loop: CASSLGKYNEQFF. CDR3 nucleotide sequence: TGTGCCAGCAGTTTAGGGAAGTACAATGAGCAGTTCTTC.

This clonotype was found once. The chain recombines TRBV4-1 with TRBJ2-5, with TRBD2 as a possible D gene (5 bases). Germline CDR1 reads MGHRA; CDR2 reads YSYEKL. Trimming shortened V by 1 base and J by 5 bases, and 17 bases separated the two germline ends. This CDR3 has 16 amino acids. The CDR3 DNA reads as TGCGCCAGCAGCCAAGGAGCTAGGGATACGGGGGAGACCCAGTACTTC. As protein: CASSQGARDTGETQYF.

This clonotype has just a few counts. The J gene is TRBJ2-3, the V gene TRBV7-9; unclear D gene. Between the trimmed V and J ends, which lost 1 base and 2 bases, there was a span of 16 bases. CDR3 size: 17 residues. The germline V gene encodes CDR1 SEHNR and CDR2 FQNEAQ (reference sequence). CDR3 DNA: TGTGCCAGCAGCTTAGAGGGCGAACTCGGATACACAGATACGCAGTATTTT. The encoded protein is CASSLEGELGYTDTQYF. The full variable domain, completed using reference TRBV7-9 and TRBJ2-3, is DTGVSQNPRHKITKRGQNVTFRCDPISEHNRLYWYRQTLGQGPEFLTYFQNEAQLEKSRLLSDRFSAERPKGSFSTLEIQRTEQGDSAMYLCASSLEGELGYTDTQYFGPGTRLTVL.

The J gene is TRBJ2-2, the V gene TRBV4-1; D remains ambiguous. CDR1 is MGHRA, CDR2 YSYEKL, per germline. The CDR3 length is 15 residues. Deletions cut 4 bases from V and 0 bases from J, with 9 bases between. The CDR3 loop is CASSRDGANTGELFF. CDR3 coding DNA: TGCGCCAGCAGCCGTGACGGAGCGAACACCGGGGAGCTGTTTTTT.

The rearrangement links TRBV2 to TRBJ2-3; 10 nucleotides align to TRBD1. The J segment lost 1 base and the V segment lost 0 bases, leaving 4 bases of the junction unmatched. The CDR3 sequence is 17 residues long. In germline, CDR1 is SNHLY, CDR2 FYNNEI. CDR3 protein: CASSEAGTGVGTDTQYF. In DNA form, the CDR3 reads TGTGCCAGCAGTGAAGCCGGGACAGGGGTTGGCACAGATACGCAGTATTTT.

This clonotype has just a few counts. The genes are TRBV27 and TRBJ1-1, with D hard to call. The CDR3 consists of 13 residues. Trimming pared 3 bases from V and 1 base from J, leaving 6 bases between. Germline V lookup: CDR1 MNHEY, CDR2 SMNVEV (reference sequence). CDR3 DNA sequence: TGTGCCAGCAGTTTCTCCGCGAACACTGAAGCTTTCTTT. Translation: CASSFSANTEAFF.

The table lists this clonotype with a few counts. The chain employs TRBV7-2 and TRBJ2-2, with 9 bases identical to TRBD2. Looked up from germline, CDR1 is SGHTA and CDR2 is FQGNSA. This CDR3 is 16 amino acids long. The V gene end was trimmed by 2 bases and the J gene end by 6 bases; junction bases not matched to a gene: 7. The CDR3 coding sequence is TGTGCCAGCAGCTTAATGGGCGGGGGGGCTGCCGGGGAGCTGTTTTTT. It codes for CASSLMGGGAAGELFF.

A few counts support this clonotype. The chain combines TRBV10-3 with TRBJ2-1, with D tentatively TRBD2 (5 bases). Trimming cost V 0 bases and J 7 bases, with 10 bases left between them. The CDR3 contains 14 residues. The germline gives CDR1 ENHRY, CDR2 SYGVKD. CDR3 DNA sequence: TGTGCCATCAGTGAGTCGGGAGATCTAAATGAGCAGTTCTTC. It specifies CAISESGDLNEQFF.

This clonotype was seen a handful of times. This chain connects TRBV7-6 to TRBJ2-1; D remains unclear. This CDR3 region has 14 residues. V lost 2 bases and J lost 4, with 9 bases in between. CDR1 and CDR2 from the germline V gene are SGHVS and FNYEAQ. The CDR3 DNA reads as TGTGCCAGCAGCTTAACCGGGCAGTACAATGAGCAGTTCTTC. Translated: CASSLTGQYNEQFF.

The chain employs TRBV7-2 and TRBJ2-3, with D unclear. The germline CDR1 and CDR2 sequences are SGHTA and FQGNSA. This CDR3 contains 12 residues. Trimming stripped 5 bases from V and 2 bases from J, with 5 bases between. CDR3: CASSQTTDTQYF. In DNA form, the CDR3 reads TGTGCCAGCAGCCAAACCACAGATACGCAGTATTTT.

This clonotype was detected ten times or more. This chain joins TRBV7-2 and TRBJ1-4; a possible D gene is TRBD1 (5 bases). The V gene lost 5 bases and the J gene lost 0 bases, with 16 bases spanning the gap. CDR1 and CDR2 (germline): SGHTA, FQGNSA. The CDR3 totals 17 residues. The DNA for the CDR3 is TGTGCCAGCAGCCCTCGCGGCTTGACAGCAACTAATGAAAAACTGTTTTTT. It translates to CASSPRGLTATNEKLFF.

The CDR3 protein is CSARDLRDRPWNTEAFF. CDR3 sequence (DNA): TGCAGTGCTAGAGATCTCAGGGACAGACCGTGGAACACTGAAGCTTTCTTT. The rearrangement joins TRBV20-1 to TRBJ1-1; 7 nucleotides line up with TRBD1. Germline CDR1 reads DFQATT; CDR2 reads SNEGSKA (reference sequence). The V segment lost 0 bases and the J segment 1 base; nucleotides outside the gene matches: 11. This CDR3 is 17 amino acids long.

This clonotype was seen a few times. This chain uses TRBV7-9 with TRBJ2-3; TRBD2 matches at 8 bases. V dropped 5 bases and J dropped 4; count of bases not matched to a gene: 11. Germline V lookup: CDR1 SEHNR, CDR2 FQNEAQ (reference sequence). The CDR3 has 16 residues. The CDR3 here is CASSPRGGSWADTQYF. The CDR3 coding sequence is TGTGCCAGCAGCCCCCGGGGGGGCAGTTGGGCAGATACGCAGTATTTT. The entire variable domain, with the rest obtained from reference TRBV7-9 and TRBJ2-3, is as follows: DTGVSQNPRHKITKRGQNVTFRCDPISEHNRLYWYRQTLGQGPEFLTYFQNEAQLEKSRLLSDRFSAERPKGSFSTLEIQRTEQGDSAMYLCASSPRGGSWADTQYFGPGTRLTVL.

The chain has TRBV2 and TRBJ2-1; TRBD2 agrees at 13 bases. The CDR3 loop spans 15 amino acids. Trimming cost V 6 bases and J 10 bases; bases outside gene matches: 9. Germline CDR1 SNHLY, CDR2 FYNNEI. The chain's CDR3 is CASSERTSGSGEQFF. The CDR3 DNA reads TGTGCCAGCAGCGAGCGGACTAGCGGGAGTGGGGAGCAGTTCTTC.

This clonotype was detected only a few times. The J gene is TRBJ2-7, the V gene TRBV4-1; D possibly corresponds to TRBD1 (6 bases). The germline gives CDR1 MGHRA, CDR2 YSYEKL. The CDR3 runs to 16 residues. The V gene lost 0 bases and the J gene lost 0 bases, with 12 bases spanning the gap. CDR3 coding DNA: TGCGCCAGCAGCCAAGACCCGGGGACACGCTCCTACGAGCAGTACTTC. Translated: CASSQDPGTRSYEQYF.

The chain couples TRBV6-2 or TRBV6-3 to TRBJ1-1; D is ambiguous. Trimming took off 2 bases at V and 3 bases at J, with 7 bases between the two ends. This CDR3 contains 13 residues. Germline-derived CDR1 and CDR2 are MNHEY and SVGEGT. CDR3 sequence: CASSYEGYTEAFF. The CDR3 DNA reads TGTGCCAGCAGTTACGAGGGCTACACTGAAGCTTTCTTT.

This clonotype was observed a few times. V and J are TRBV20-1 and TRBJ2-7; the match to TRBD1 covers 11 bases. Trimming cost V 6 bases and J 0 bases; bases outside gene matches: 4. CDR1 and CDR2 from the germline V gene are DFQATT and SNEGSKA (reference sequence). There are 14 residues in the CDR3. The CDR3 bases are TGCAGTGCCCTTGGACAGGGGGCCTCCTACGAGCAGTACTTC. Translation gives CSALGQGASYEQYF.

There are a few counts of this clonotype. The rearrangement joins TRBV11-2 to TRBJ1-1; D might be TRBD1 (5 bases). CDR1 SGHAT and CDR2 FQNNGV come from the germline V gene. The V end was cut by 1 base, the J end by 4 bases, with 13 bases between. This CDR3 spans 15 amino acids. The CDR3 spells CASSLGRQGPTEAFF. The CDR3 nucleotides are TGTGCCAGCAGCTTAGGAAGGCAGGGACCCACTGAAGCTTTCTTT.

The table lists this clonotype with a few counts. The rearrangement links TRBV7-2 to TRBJ1-1, with 9 bases lining up with TRBD1. This CDR3 contains 16 residues. The germline V gene has CDR1 SGHTA and CDR2 FQGNSA. The ends lost 1 base at V and 2 bases at J; junction bases unmatched: 5. CDR3 nucleotides: TGTGCCAGCAGCTTAGTTTTGGGACAGGGTAACACTGAAGCTTTCTTT. Translating it yields CASSLVLGQGNTEAFF.